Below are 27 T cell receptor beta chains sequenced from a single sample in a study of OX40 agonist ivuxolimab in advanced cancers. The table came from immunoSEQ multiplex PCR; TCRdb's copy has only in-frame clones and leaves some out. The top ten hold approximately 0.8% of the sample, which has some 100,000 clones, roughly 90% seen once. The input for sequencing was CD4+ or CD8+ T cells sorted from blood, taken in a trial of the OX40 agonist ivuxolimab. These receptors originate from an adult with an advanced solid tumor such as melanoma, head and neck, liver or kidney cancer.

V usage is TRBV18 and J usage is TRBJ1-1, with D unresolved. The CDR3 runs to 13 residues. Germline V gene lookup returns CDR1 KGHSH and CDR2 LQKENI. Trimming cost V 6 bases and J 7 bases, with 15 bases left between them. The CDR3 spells CASSSGKELEAFF. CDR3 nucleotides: TGTGCCAGCTCCTCGGGTAAGGAGCTTGAAGCTTTCTTT.

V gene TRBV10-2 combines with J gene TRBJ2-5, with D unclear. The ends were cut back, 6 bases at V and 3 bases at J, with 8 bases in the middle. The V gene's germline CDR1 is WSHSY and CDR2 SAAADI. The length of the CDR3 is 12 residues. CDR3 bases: TGCGCCAGCAGCGCCCTGGAAGAGACCCAGTACTTC. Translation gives CASSALEETQYF.

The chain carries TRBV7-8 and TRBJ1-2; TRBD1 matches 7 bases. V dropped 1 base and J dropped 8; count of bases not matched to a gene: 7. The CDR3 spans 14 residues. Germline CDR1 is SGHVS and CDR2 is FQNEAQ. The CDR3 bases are TGTGCCAGCAGCTTAGGGGACAGCCCATGGGGCTACACCTTC. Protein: CASSLGDSPWGYTF.

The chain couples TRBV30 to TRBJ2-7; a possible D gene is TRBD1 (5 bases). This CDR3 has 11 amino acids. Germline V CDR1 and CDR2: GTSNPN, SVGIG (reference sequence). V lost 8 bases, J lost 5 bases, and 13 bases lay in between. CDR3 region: CAGDTGHEQYF. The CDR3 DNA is TGTGCCGGCGACACAGGCCACGAGCAGTACTTC.

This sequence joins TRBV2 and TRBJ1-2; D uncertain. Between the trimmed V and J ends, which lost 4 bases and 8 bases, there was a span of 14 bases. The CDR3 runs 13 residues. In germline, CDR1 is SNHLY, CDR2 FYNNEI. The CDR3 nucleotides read TGTGCCAGCAGTGCGGATAATTTGGGGGGCTACACCTTC. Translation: CASSADNLGGYTF.

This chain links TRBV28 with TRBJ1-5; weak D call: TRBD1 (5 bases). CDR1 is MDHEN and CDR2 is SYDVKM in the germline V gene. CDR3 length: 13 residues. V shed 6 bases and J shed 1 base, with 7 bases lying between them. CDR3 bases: TGTGCCAGCAGGGAGGGGAGCAATCAGCCCCAGCATTTT. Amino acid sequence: CASREGSNQPQHF.

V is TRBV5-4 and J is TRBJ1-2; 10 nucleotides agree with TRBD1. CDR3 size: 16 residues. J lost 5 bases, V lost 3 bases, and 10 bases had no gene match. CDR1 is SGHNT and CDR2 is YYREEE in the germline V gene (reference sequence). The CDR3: CASSSPGQGTIYGYTF. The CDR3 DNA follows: TGTGCCAGCAGCTCCCCGGGACAGGGGACAATATATGGCTACACCTTC.

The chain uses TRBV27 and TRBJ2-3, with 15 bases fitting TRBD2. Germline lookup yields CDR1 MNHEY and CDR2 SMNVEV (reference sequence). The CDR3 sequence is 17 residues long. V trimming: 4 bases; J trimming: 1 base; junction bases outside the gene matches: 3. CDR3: CASSWTSGGAGTDTQYF. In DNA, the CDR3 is TGTGCCAGCAGTTGGACTAGCGGGGGGGCAGGCACAGATACGCAGTATTTT.

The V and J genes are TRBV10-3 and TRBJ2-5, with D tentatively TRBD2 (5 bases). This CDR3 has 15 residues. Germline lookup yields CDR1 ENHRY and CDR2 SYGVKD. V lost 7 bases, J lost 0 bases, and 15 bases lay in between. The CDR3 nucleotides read TGTGCCATCATGAGAGGGCTCCCGTACCAAGAGACCCAGTACTTC. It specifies CAIMRGLPYQETQYF.

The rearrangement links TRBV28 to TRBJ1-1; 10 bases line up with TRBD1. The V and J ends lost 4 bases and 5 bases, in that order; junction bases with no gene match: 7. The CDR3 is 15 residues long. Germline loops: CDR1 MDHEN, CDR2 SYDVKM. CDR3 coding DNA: TGTGCCAGCAGTTCCGGGGACAGGGGAGTTACTGAAGCTTTCTTT. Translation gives CASSSGDRGVTEAFF.

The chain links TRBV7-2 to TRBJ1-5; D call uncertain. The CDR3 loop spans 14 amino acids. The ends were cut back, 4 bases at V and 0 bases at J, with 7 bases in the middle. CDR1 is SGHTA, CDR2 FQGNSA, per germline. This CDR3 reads CASSSDYSNQPQHF. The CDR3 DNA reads TGTGCCAGCAGCTCGGACTATAGCAATCAGCCCCAGCATTTT.

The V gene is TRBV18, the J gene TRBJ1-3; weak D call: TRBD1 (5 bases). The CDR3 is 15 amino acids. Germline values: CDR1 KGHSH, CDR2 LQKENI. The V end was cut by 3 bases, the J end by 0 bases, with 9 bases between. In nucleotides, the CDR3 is TGTGCCAGCTCACCCGGGGCAGACTCTGGAAACACCATATATTTT. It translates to CASSPGADSGNTIYF.

This CDR3 is CASSPYVGPLDSPLHF. The CDR3 DNA reads as TGTGCCAGCTCACCATACGTAGGGCCGTTGGATTCACCCCTCCACTTT. V and J are TRBV18 and TRBJ1-6; D call uncertain. Germline V gene data show CDR1 as KGHSH and CDR2 as LQKENI. The CDR3 runs 16 residues. V was cut by 2 bases and J by 8 bases, with 16 bases left in between.

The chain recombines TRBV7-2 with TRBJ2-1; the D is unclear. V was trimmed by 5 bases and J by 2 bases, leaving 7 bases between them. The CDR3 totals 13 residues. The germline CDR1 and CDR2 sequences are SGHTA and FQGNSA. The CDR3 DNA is TGTGCCAGCAGCGGGCCTACCTACAATGAGCAGTTCTTC. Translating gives CASSGPTYNEQFF.

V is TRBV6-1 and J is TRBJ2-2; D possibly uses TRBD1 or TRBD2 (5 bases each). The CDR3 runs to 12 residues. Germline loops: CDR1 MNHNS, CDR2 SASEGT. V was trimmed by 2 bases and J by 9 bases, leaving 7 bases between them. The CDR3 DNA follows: TGTGCCAGCAGTGAAAGGGACCGGGAGCTGTTTTTT. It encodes CASSERDRELFF.

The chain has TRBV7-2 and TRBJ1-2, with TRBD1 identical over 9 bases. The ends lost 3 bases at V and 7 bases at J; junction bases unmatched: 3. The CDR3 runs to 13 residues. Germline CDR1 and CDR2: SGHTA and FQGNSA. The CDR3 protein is CASSFDRGTGYTF. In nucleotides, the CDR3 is TGTGCCAGCAGCTTCGACAGGGGGACTGGCTACACCTTC.

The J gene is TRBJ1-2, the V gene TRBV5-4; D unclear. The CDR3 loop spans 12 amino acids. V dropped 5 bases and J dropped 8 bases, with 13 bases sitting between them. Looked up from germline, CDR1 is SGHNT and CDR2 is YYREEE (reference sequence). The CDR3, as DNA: TGTGCCAGCAGACCCCCAGAAGAAGGCTACACCTTC. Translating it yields CASRPPEEGYTF.

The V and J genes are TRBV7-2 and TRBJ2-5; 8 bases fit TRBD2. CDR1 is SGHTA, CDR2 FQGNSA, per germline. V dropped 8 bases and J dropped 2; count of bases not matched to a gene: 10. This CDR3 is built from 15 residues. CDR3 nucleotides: TGTGCCAGCGCCCCGGGGGGGGCGGGTCAAGAGACCCAGTACTTC. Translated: CASAPGGAGQETQYF.

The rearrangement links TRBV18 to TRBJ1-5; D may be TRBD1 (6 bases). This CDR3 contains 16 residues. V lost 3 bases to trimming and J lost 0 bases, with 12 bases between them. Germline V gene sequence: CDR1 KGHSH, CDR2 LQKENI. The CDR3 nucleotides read TGTGCCAGCTCACCTGCCGGGACAAATAGCAATCAGCCCCAGCATTTT. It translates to CASSPAGTNSNQPQHF.

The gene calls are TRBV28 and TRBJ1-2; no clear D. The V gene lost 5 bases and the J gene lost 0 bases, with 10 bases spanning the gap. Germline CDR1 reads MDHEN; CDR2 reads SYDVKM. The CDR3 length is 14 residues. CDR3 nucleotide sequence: TGTGCCAGCAGTCTCATCTCACCTAACTATGGCTACACCTTC. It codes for CASSLISPNYGYTF.

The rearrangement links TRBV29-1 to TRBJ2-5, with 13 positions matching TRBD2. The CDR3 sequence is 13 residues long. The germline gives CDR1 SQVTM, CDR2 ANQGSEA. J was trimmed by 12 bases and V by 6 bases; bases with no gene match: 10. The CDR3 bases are TGCAGCGTGAGACTAGCGGGGGGACCGCCGGAGTACTTC. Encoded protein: CSVRLAGGPPEYF.

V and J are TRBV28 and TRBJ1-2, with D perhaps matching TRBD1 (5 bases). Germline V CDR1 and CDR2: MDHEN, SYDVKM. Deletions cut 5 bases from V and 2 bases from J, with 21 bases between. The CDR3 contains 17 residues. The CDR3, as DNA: TGTGCCAGCAGTGGACTAAGGCAGGGTCGCGAAAACTATGGCTACACCTTC. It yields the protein CASSGLRQGRENYGYTF.

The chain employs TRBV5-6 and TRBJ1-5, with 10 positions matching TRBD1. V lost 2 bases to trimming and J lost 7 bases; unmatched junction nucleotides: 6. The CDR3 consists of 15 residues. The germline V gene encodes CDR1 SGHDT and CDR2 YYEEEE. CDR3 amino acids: CASSFGDRGSQPQHF. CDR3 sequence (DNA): TGTGCCAGCAGCTTCGGGGACAGGGGATCCCAGCCCCAGCATTTT.

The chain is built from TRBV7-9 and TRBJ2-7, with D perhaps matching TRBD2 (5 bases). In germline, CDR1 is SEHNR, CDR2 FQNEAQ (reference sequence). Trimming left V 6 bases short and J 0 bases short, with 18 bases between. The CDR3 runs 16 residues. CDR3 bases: TGTGCCAGCAGAACCGGCCCAGAGGGCATCTCCTACGAGCAGTACTTC. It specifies CASRTGPEGISYEQYF.

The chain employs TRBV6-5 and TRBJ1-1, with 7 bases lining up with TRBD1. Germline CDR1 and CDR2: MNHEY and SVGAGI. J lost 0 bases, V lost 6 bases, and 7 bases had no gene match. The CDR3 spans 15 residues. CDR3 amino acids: CASSWTGGMNTEAFF. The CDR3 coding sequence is TGTGCCAGCAGCTGGACAGGTGGGATGAACACTGAAGCTTTCTTT.

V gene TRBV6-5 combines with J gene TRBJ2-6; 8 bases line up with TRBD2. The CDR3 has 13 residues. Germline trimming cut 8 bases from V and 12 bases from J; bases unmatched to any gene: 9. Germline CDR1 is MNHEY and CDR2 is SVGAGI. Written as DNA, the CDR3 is TGTGCCAGCGCGTCGGGAGGGGTGGGCGTCCTGACTTTC. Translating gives CASASGGVGVLTF.

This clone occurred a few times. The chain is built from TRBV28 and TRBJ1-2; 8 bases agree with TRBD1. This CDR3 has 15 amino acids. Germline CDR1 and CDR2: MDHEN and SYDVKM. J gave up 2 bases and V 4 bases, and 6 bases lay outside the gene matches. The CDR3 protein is CASSSSRGLNYGYTF. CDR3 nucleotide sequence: TGTGCCAGCAGTTCCTCCAGGGGGCTCAACTATGGCTACACCTTC.